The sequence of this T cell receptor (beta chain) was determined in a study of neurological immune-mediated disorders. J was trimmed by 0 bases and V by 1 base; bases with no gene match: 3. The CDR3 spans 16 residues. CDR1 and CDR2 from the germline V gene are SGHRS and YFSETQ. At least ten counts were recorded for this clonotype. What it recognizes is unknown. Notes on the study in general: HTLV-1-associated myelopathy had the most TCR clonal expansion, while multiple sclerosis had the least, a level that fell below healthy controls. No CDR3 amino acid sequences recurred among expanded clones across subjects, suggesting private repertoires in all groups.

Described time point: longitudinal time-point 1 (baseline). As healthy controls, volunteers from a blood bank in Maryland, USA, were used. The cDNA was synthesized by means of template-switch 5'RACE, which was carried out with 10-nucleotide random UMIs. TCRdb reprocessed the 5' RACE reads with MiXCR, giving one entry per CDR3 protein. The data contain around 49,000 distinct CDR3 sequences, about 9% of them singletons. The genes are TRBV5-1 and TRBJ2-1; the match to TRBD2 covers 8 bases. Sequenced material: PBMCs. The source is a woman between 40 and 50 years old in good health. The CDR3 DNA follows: TGCGCCAGCAGCTTGTCGAGCGGGGGCTCCTACAATGAGCAGTTCTTC. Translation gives CASSLSSGGSYNEQFF.